This T cell receptor beta chain originates from a study of vaccination effects on CD4 cells after COVID-19. Comments on this clone: Antigen unknown.

Using immunoSEQ multiplex PCR, the repertoire was profiled, and TCRdb retains in-frame clones only, with some absent. This sample has about 65,000 clones, with roughly 76% found just once. Sequencing was preceded by expansion of antigen-specific CD4+ T cells with viral peptide pools in the ViraFEST assay. Upon completion of 10 to 11 days in culture, CD4+ T cells were isolated. None of these healthy vaccinees had been infected with SARS-CoV-2 before vaccination. In culture with 10 IU/ml IL-2 and roughly 9.7 ug/ml peptides, PBMC were grown at 1.5 million to 2.5 million per well. The germline V and J ends were trimmed by 2 bases and 0 bases, with 10 bases remaining between them. This CDR3 spans 15 amino acids. Germline V gene sequence: CDR1 MNHEY, CDR2 SMNVEV (reference sequence). Broader study findings: After vaccination of healthy people, only 1 of 255 vaccine-induced clones cross-reacted with common cold coronaviruses.

This chain links TRBV27 with TRBJ1-2; D might be TRBD1 (6 bases). This receptor was identified in a human donor who received a COVID-19 vaccine. The starting material was CD4+ T cells from PBMCs cultured with HCoV-NL63 spike peptides, obtained before COVID-19 vaccination. CDR3 nucleotides: TGTGCCAGCAGTTTAGACAGGCGAACTAACTATGGCTACACCTTC. Translating gives CASSLDRRTNYGYTF.